The table lists the clone carrying this T cell receptor (beta chain) with a few counts. CDR3 and TCR beta VDJ profiling relied on a genomic DNA template. Via MiXCR, TCRdb re-called the reads, giving one row per CDR3 protein. Among under 250,000 distinct CDR3 sequences listed, roughly 60% were seen once. CDR1 is SNHLY, CDR2 FYNNEI, per germline. The CDR3 consists of 11 residues. Trimming stripped 3 bases from V and 5 bases from J, with 4 bases between. This entry is derived from a study of CD8+CD57+ T cells in acquired aplastic anemia. The wider study: Sorted cells (CD4+ and CD8+) yielded DNA amounts that averaged approximately 3 ug.

Those patients picked for sequencing had displayed CD8+CD57+ cell expansion on flow cytometry. Patient blood was sampled before any therapy had been received. The sequence was collected from a human donor with aplastic anemia. Material for sequencing was sorted CD4+, CD8+, or CD8+CD57+ T cells (not recorded which) from PBMCs. The chain has TRBV2 and TRBJ2-5; D is ambiguous. The CDR3 sequence is CASSEVETQYF. The CDR3 nucleotides read TGTGCCAGCAGTGAGGTGGAGACCCAGTACTTC.